This T cell receptor (beta chain) originates from a study of cytomegalovirus exposure and HLA in healthy donors. Use of 60 Vbeta and 13 Jbeta primers characterized the PCR. The assay was immunoSEQ multiplex PCR, and TCRdb's table has in-frame clones only and misses some. The sample yields 50,000 to 70,000 clones, roughly 70% seen once. The TCR originated in a man between 40 and 49 years old in good health and CMV-seropositive. Specimen: PBMCs.

CDR3 protein: CASSLEPGTDTQYF. The CDR3 DNA reads TGTGCCAGCAGCTTGGAGCCGGGGACAGATACGCAGTATTTT. This chain links TRBV5-8 with TRBJ2-3, with D possibly being TRBD2 (5 bases). The CDR3 runs 14 residues. V was shortened by 0 bases and J by 3 bases, with 8 bases between the two germline ends. The V gene's germline CDR1 is SGHTS and CDR2 YDEGEE.